The entry below gives a single TCR beta chain sequence along with its context. As yet, its antigen is unknown. The table came from immunoSEQ multiplex PCR; TCRdb's copy has only in-frame clones and leaves some out. The data hold under 200,000 clones, with around 90% observed a single time. The CDR3 length is 9 residues. Trimming shortened V by 7 bases and J by 8 bases, and 5 bases separated the two germline ends. Per the germline V gene, CDR1 is DFQATT and CDR2 is SNEGSKA (reference sequence). This specimen comes from a study of T cell responses to AZD1222 COVID-19 vaccine. General study findings and limits: Donors were chiefly white British, with a greater number of females, and clonal diversity was perhaps underestimated.

The V call is TRBV20-1, the J call TRBJ1-4; D uncertain. This sequence originates from an adult who received the AZD1222 COVID-19 vaccine. The sequenced sample was peripheral blood, obtained 28 days after the second AZD1222 dose. The CDR3 reads CSGREKLFF. The CDR3 DNA sequence: TGCAGTGGGAGGGAAAAACTGTTTTTT.